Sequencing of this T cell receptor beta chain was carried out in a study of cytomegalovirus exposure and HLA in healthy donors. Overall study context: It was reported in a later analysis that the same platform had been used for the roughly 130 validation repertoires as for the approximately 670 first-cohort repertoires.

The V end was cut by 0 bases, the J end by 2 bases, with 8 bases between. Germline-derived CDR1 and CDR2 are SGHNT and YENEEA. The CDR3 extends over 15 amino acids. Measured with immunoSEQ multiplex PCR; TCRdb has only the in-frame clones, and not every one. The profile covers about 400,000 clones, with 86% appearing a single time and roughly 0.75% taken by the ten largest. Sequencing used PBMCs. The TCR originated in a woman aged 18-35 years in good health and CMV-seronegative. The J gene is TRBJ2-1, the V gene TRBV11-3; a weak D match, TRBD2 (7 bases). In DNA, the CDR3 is TGTGCCAGCAGCTTAGACGGGGGGCCCTACAATGAGCAGTTCTTC. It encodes CASSLDGGPYNEQFF.